The following is a TCR beta chain sequence with its context. A v3.0 immunoSEQ assay was performed at survey level. Here immunoSEQ multiplex PCR was the method, and the copy in TCRdb shows in-frame clones only, minus some. The sample lists over 25,000 clones; around 97% were seen once. Germline lookup yields CDR1 SGHRS and CDR2 YFSETQ. V lost 0 bases to trimming and J lost 8 bases; unmatched junction nucleotides: 5. The CDR3 loop spans 14 amino acids. This specimen comes from a study of long-term antiretroviral therapy in people with HIV. Prior to DNA extraction, the samples held roughly 0.85-11 million cryopreserved PBMC.

This clonotype was sampled from a man between 25 and 39 years old with HIV. This chain connects TRBV5-1 to TRBJ2-1; 7 nucleotides agree with TRBD2. The sample in question was unsorted PBMCs, obtained 7.6 years after starting antiretroviral therapy. The CDR3 sequence is CASSLAGEGDEQFF. The CDR3 DNA reads TGCGCCAGCAGCTTGGCCGGGGAGGGCGATGAGCAGTTCTTC.